This T cell receptor (beta chain) stems from a study of blood T cells in healthy people across ages. Whole-study results and caveats: The authors considered diversity estimates from one million T cells to be underestimates. Roughly linearly, TCR beta diversity per million T cells fell as age increased.

With respect to this clonotype: Antigen unknown.

The V gene's germline CDR1 is DFQATT and CDR2 SNEGSKA (reference sequence). V lost 0 bases to trimming and J lost 6 bases; unmatched junction nucleotides: 15. The CDR3 length is 18 residues. PCR was performed a second time for about 7 to 12 cycles using a sample-barcoded 5' primer and a J-beta primer mix. MiXCR was run by TCRdb on the 5' RACE reads, yielding one entry per CDR3 protein. The sample holds 450,000 to 700,000 distinct CDR3 sequences, 25% to 30% seen once. The clonotype comes from a woman in her seventies in good health. The sequenced sample was blood. The chain joins TRBV20-1 to TRBJ2-2; the match to TRBD1 covers 8 bases. The chain's CDR3 is CSARDYGRQGTMAGELFF. The CDR3 nucleotides read TGCAGTGCTAGAGATTACGGGAGACAGGGGACGATGGCCGGGGAGCTGTTTTTT.